The 26 T cell receptor beta chains below all came from one sample that was sequenced in a study of blood T cell repertoires in COVID-19. Sequencing was performed with immunoSEQ multiplex PCR; in TCRdb, only in-frame clones are kept and a portion is missing. The top ten hold over 2% of the sample, which has roughly 300,000 clones, 91% seen once. The material sequenced was peripheral blood. Source of these receptors: a young woman with COVID-19, enrolled during active disease.

The gene calls are TRBV7-2 and TRBJ1-6, with unresolved D. V lost 5 bases and J 6 bases, leaving 17 bases between the germline ends. The CDR3 has 16 amino acids. Germline-derived CDR1 and CDR2 are SGHTA and FQGNSA. The CDR3 loop reads CASSLPRGGSNSPLHF. CDR3 bases: TGTGCCAGCAGCCTCCCGAGAGGTGGAAGTAATTCACCCCTCCACTTT. Together with reference TRBV7-2 and TRBJ1-6, the CDR3 gives the full variable domain: GAGVSQSPSNKVTEKGKDVELRCDPISGHTALYWYRQSLGQGLEFLIYFQGNSAPDKSGLPSDRFSAERTGGSVSTLTIQRTQQEDSAVYLCASSLPRGGSNSPLHFGNGTRLTVT.

The chain couples TRBV5-6 to TRBJ1-5; a possible D gene is TRBD1 (5 bases). There are 14 residues in the CDR3. Germline-derived CDR1 and CDR2 are SGHDT and YYEEEE. The germline V and J ends were trimmed by 3 bases and 4 bases, with 11 bases remaining between them. Here the CDR3 reads CASSSGLPNQPQHF. In DNA, the CDR3 is TGTGCCAGCAGCTCAGGGCTTCCTAATCAGCCCCAGCATTTT.

The rearrangement uses TRBV5-1 and TRBJ2-1; 8 bases fit TRBD2. The junction had 9 bases not matched to a gene; V was cut back by 4 bases and J by 9 bases. The CDR3 is 14 amino acids. CDR1 is SGHRS, CDR2 YFSETQ, per germline. CDR3 loop: CASSNGLARGEQFF. CDR3 DNA sequence: TGCGCCAGCAGCAACGGACTAGCTCGGGGTGAGCAGTTCTTC.

The rearrangement links TRBV4-2 to TRBJ2-1; 7 bases map to TRBD2. The CDR3 consists of 18 residues. Trimming at V came to 0 bases and at J to 1 base, leaving 9 bases not matched to a gene. Germline-derived CDR1 and CDR2 are LGHNA and YNFKEQ. Written as DNA, the CDR3 is TGTGCCAGCAGCCAAGAAACGCTGCGGGAGCGGTCCTACAATGAGCAGTTCTTC. Translation gives CASSQETLRERSYNEQFF.

This clone was seen only once. The V and J genes are TRBV5-1 and TRBJ2-4, with TRBD2 identical over 8 bases. This CDR3 spans 14 amino acids. Germline V gene sequence: CDR1 SGHRS, CDR2 YFSETQ. Germline trimming cut 7 bases from V and 4 bases from J; bases unmatched to any gene: 7. The chain's CDR3 is CASGPTSEKNIQYF. CDR3 DNA: TGCGCCAGCGGCCCGACTAGCGAGAAAAACATTCAGTACTTC.

The rearrangement uses TRBV9 and TRBJ2-7, with 15 bases aligning to TRBD2. Looked up from germline, CDR1 is SGDLS and CDR2 is YYNGEE. V lost 3 bases to trimming and J lost 5 bases; unmatched junction nucleotides: 9. There are 17 residues in the CDR3. The CDR3 protein is CASSAGLAGGPRNEQYF. The CDR3 nucleotides read TGTGCCAGCAGCGCCGGACTAGCGGGAGGGCCGAGGAACGAGCAGTACTTC.

The J gene is TRBJ2-7, the V gene TRBV12-2; TRBD1 was called by the table and not checked on the DNA. TRBV12-2 is annotated as a pseudogene. This CDR3 has 14 residues. The DNA for the CDR3 is TGTGCAAGTCGACCTGAGACAGGGACCTACGAGCAGTACTTC. This codes for CASRPETGTYEQYF.

This chain links TRBV24-1 with TRBJ1-2; no firm D call. From germline, CDR1 is KGHDR and CDR2 SFDVKD. V lost 2 bases and J lost 2, with 8 bases in between. The CDR3 length is 14 residues. CDR3 sequence reads: CATSDYPGNYGYTF. As DNA, the CDR3 is TGTGCCACCAGTGATTATCCGGGGAACTATGGCTACACCTTC.

V and J are TRBV30 and TRBJ2-3; 7 nucleotides agree with TRBD2. This CDR3 comprises 13 residues. With 2 bases clipped from V and 6 bases from J, the junction kept 5 bases outside the gene matches. Germline assignment: CDR1 GTSNPN and CDR2 SVGIG (reference sequence). The CDR3 region has the DNA TGTGCCTGGAGTCCAACGGGGGGTGATACGCAGTATTTT. The encoded protein is CAWSPTGGDTQYF.

The V gene is TRBV18, the J gene TRBJ1-1; TRBD1 matches at 9 bases. Germline-derived CDR1 and CDR2 are KGHSH and LQKENI. V was pared by 0 bases and J by 1 base, with 3 bases of the junction left unmatched. This CDR3 comprises 16 residues. CDR3 region: CASSPPPDRGNTEAFF. In DNA form, the CDR3 reads TGTGCCAGCTCACCACCACCGGACAGGGGGAACACTGAAGCTTTCTTT.

The V call is TRBV19, the J call TRBJ1-1; 8 bases are shared with TRBD1. Germline trimming cut 6 bases from V and 4 bases from J; bases unmatched to any gene: 13. Germline assignment: CDR1 LNHDA and CDR2 SQIVND (reference sequence). The CDR3 is 16 amino acids. In DNA form, the CDR3 reads TGTGCCAGTAGGTTTACAGGGGGAAGAACCTCCACTGAAGCTTTCTTT. Its protein product is CASRFTGGRTSTEAFF.

This chain connects TRBV7-9 to TRBJ1-4; 9 bases map to TRBD1. This CDR3 comprises 16 residues. Germline assignment: CDR1 SEHNR and CDR2 FQNEAQ (reference sequence). The V gene end was trimmed by 5 bases and the J gene end by 6 bases; junction bases not matched to a gene: 10. In DNA, the CDR3 is TGTGCCAGCAGCCCTTTGGACAGGGGCGAGGATGAAAAACTGTTTTTT. Protein sequence: CASSPLDRGEDEKLFF.

The chain joins TRBV29-1 to TRBJ2-7; 9 bases line up with TRBD1. The germline CDR1 and CDR2 sequences are SQVTM and ANQGSEA. This CDR3 spans 13 amino acids. After removal of 4 bases from V and 1 base from J, the junction contained 2 bases not matched to a gene. The CDR3 DNA follows: TGCAGCGTTGGGGGACAGGGTTCCTACGAGCAGTACTTC. This sequence encodes CSVGGQGSYEQYF.

V and J are TRBV4-2 and TRBJ2-2, with TRBD2 matching over 13 bases. The CDR3 runs 17 residues. Germline CDR1 LGHNA, CDR2 YNFKEQ. V dropped 2 bases and J dropped 5; count of bases not matched to a gene: 5. In DNA, the CDR3 is TGTGCCAGCAGCCAAATACTAGCGGGAGGGGAAACCGGGGAGCTGTTTTTT. It encodes CASSQILAGGETGELFF.

V usage is TRBV28 and J usage is TRBJ1-3; no firm D call. Per the germline V gene, CDR1 is MDHEN and CDR2 is SYDVKM. The ends were cut back, 6 bases at V and 1 base at J, with 10 bases in the middle. The CDR3 length is 14 residues. CDR3 sequence: CASRQSSSGNTIYF. Written as DNA, the CDR3 is TGTGCCAGCAGACAATCTTCGTCTGGAAACACCATATATTTT.

The chain employs TRBV12-3 or TRBV12-4 and TRBJ1-5; D perhaps matches TRBD1 (6 bases). This CDR3 has 13 amino acids. V dropped 3 bases and J dropped 7 bases, with 10 bases sitting between them. As DNA, the CDR3 is TGTGCCAGCAGTTTTAACAGGGACCAGCCCCAGCATTTT. It encodes CASSFNRDQPQHF.

The V and J genes are TRBV19 and TRBJ2-3; 12 nucleotides match TRBD2. The CDR3 is 16 residues long. Trimming cost V 5 bases and J 11 bases; bases outside gene matches: 14. From germline, CDR1 is LNHDA and CDR2 SQIVND (reference sequence). CDR3 protein: CASSSPLAGGELGQYF. In DNA form, the CDR3 reads TGTGCCAGTAGTTCGCCTCTAGCGGGAGGGGAGTTAGGGCAGTATTTT.

The CDR3, as DNA: TGTGCCAGCAGCTTTCAGTCAGGGGAGGGAGAGACCCAGTACTTC. Translated: CASSFQSGEGETQYF. The rearrangement links TRBV7-2 to TRBJ2-5, with D possibly matching TRBD2 (7 bases). The germline V gene has CDR1 SGHTA and CDR2 FQGNSA. Trimming removed 3 bases at V and 4 bases at J, with 15 bases between. This CDR3 contains 15 residues.

This clone was seen once. The CDR3 here is CASSFGLAVINEQFF. CDR3 DNA: TGTGCCAGCAGTTTCGGACTAGCGGTTATCAATGAGCAGTTCTTC. This chain connects TRBV27 to TRBJ2-1, with 10 bases lining up with TRBD2. V was clipped by 3 bases and J by 6 bases; unmatched bases: 5. CDR3 length: 15 amino acids. The germline V gene has CDR1 MNHEY and CDR2 SMNVEV (reference sequence).

In its sample, this clone was seen a few times. The chain has TRBV7-2 and TRBJ2-3; 9 bases align to TRBD2. This CDR3 contains 16 residues. The V and J ends lost 5 bases and 1 base, in that order; junction bases with no gene match: 7. Looked up from germline, CDR1 is SGHTA and CDR2 is FQGNSA. CDR3 region: CASSRASGARTDTQYF. In DNA, the CDR3 is TGTGCCAGCAGCCGGGCTAGCGGGGCCCGCACAGATACGCAGTATTTT. Full variable domain (outside the CDR3, taken from reference TRBV7-2 and TRBJ2-3): GAGVSQSPSNKVTEKGKDVELRCDPISGHTALYWYRQSLGQGLEFLIYFQGNSAPDKSGLPSDRFSAERTGGSVSTLTIQRTQQEDSAVYLCASSRASGARTDTQYFGPGTRLTVL.

CDR3 loop: CASSWDRGREETQYF. The CDR3 DNA reads as TGTGCCAGCAGCTGGGACAGGGGTAGGGAAGAGACCCAGTACTTC. The rearrangement joins TRBV7-7 to TRBJ2-5, with 10 positions matching TRBD1. The V gene's germline CDR1 is SSHAT and CDR2 FNYEAQ (reference sequence). V was clipped by 4 bases and J by 3 bases; unmatched bases: 5. The CDR3 consists of 15 residues.

The V gene is TRBV11-2, the J gene TRBJ2-2; TRBD2 matches 12 bases. The ends lost 1 base at V and 5 bases at J; junction bases unmatched: 8. This CDR3 has 18 residues. Germline loops: CDR1 SGHAT, CDR2 FQNNGV. In DNA, the CDR3 is TGTGCCAGCAGCTTAGTAGGAGGGACTAGCGGGCGGACCGGGGAGCTGTTTTTT. Translated, it gives CASSLVGGTSGRTGELFF.

V gene TRBV29-1 combines with J gene TRBJ1-2; 9 positions agree with TRBD1. The CDR3 is 14 amino acids. V shed 6 bases and J 0 bases; nucleotides not matched to a gene: 5. Germline values: CDR1 SQVTM, CDR2 ANQGSEA. For the CDR3, the DNA is TGCAGCGTGCAGAGGACAGGGGCTAACTATGGCTACACCTTC. The encoded protein is CSVQRTGANYGYTF.

This chain uses TRBV9 with TRBJ1-2, with TRBD1 matching over 7 bases. Germline values: CDR1 SGDLS, CDR2 YYNGEE. After removal of 2 bases from V and 4 bases from J, the junction contained 2 bases not matched to a gene. This CDR3 region has 13 residues. CDR3 region: CASSVRQGYGYTF. The CDR3 bases are TGTGCCAGCAGCGTTCGACAGGGCTATGGCTACACCTTC.

This chain connects TRBV7-2 to TRBJ1-2; D unresolved. Germline V gene data show CDR1 as SGHTA and CDR2 as FQGNSA. The CDR3 covers 12 residues. V lost 2 bases, J lost 6 bases, and 7 bases lay in between. The CDR3 DNA reads TGTGCCAGCAGCTTAACGAGGAATGGCTACACCTTC. Encoded protein: CASSLTRNGYTF.

V is TRBV7-3 and J is TRBJ2-1; D is undetermined. This CDR3 is built from 15 residues. Germline V CDR1 and CDR2: SGHTA, FQGTGA. V lost 2 bases and J lost 2, with 10 bases in between. The CDR3 nucleotides read TGTGCCAGCAGCTTAGGGTGGGCCGCCTACAATGAGCAGTTCTTC. The encoded protein is CASSLGWAAYNEQFF.